What follows describes a single T cell receptor (beta chain). Its specific antigen is unknown. Qualities for individual bases were not recorded, and no much larger clone is one base off. The data belong to a study of shared clonotypes between healthy human individuals (dated by TCRdb to between 2020 and 2021). In the study overall: A few men and two women, aged 18 to 49 years, made up the cohort. To estimate repertoire size and how much clonotypes are shared between individuals, the study performed deep sequencing of blood TCR repertoires from roughly five healthy adults. Per donor, three plates each were used for CD4 naive and CD4 memory, two for CD8 naive, and one for CD8 memory. To increase sequencing depth and limit assay-specific biases, different laboratories used diverse techniques to prepare libraries and sequence TCR repertoires. Per donor, leukapheresis produced somewhere between about 0.8 and 9 billion PBMCs. Results the study describes overall, beyond this receptor: Rarefaction of sorted-subset datasets indicated incomplete sequencing despite the large sequencing depth. Sampling was restricted to blood, and TCR repertoires in tissues likely differ from the TCR repertoires found in blood. Estimated clonotype richness was generally larger for naive than for memory subsets. Higher generation probabilities were observed for clonotypes shared by all four sorted-subset donors than for non-shared clonotypes. The genetic and exposure-history diversity represented was limited by the small number of donors. Pairwise subsampling indicated that sequencing depth was expected to affect the degree of clonotype sharing among donors. Around 5.4% of naive CD4, 3.5% of naive CD8, approximately 2.2% of memory CD4, and less than 0.45% of memory CD8 clonotypes were shared across a few donors.

Using the deep immunoSEQ assay, TCR CDR3 regions were amplified from genomic DNA by multiplex PCR. Genomic DNA extracted from each cell subset was distributed evenly over all wells of several immunoSEQ 96-well plates, and each plate served as one replicate. Each replicate PCR for sorted subsets received around 200 ng genomic DNA, equal to roughly 33,000 T cell genomes. The purified libraries were quantified using a Qubit 3.0 fluorometer, sized with a Bioanalyzer 2100, and then quantified again using the KAPA Library Quantification kit. A separate single-read 150-cycle Illumina NextSeq 550 flow cell was used to sequence each immunoSEQ 96-well plate. Per the original workflow: Because only junctional sequences without quality scores were contained in the immunoSEQ output, filtering matching that applied to full-length reads could not be performed. Sequences were annotated with PyIR, a Python wrapper for IgBLAST v1.9, and V/J genes and CDR3 were assigned using IMGT germline references. Any read was removed if the V/J assignment was weak (E-value above 1e-6), the CDR3 was missing, or the read contained stop codons, out-of-frame junctions, or ambiguous translated residues. V3J clonotypes were defined by identical inferred V gene, J gene, and CDR3 amino acid sequence. To compute the percentage overlap between repertoires, the number of shared unique clonotypes was divided by the size of the smaller repertoire. Repertoire richness was assessed with RTK rarefaction, the Chao1 estimator, and Recon v2.1 estimates of unobserved clonotypes. Generation probabilities were computed with OLGA for all TCRbeta clonotypes obtained by the gDNA method from several donors. TCRdb re-hosts the immuneACCESS table, in-frame sequences only. Its copies lack some clones; in the studies checked, an unresolved V gene accounts for under half of them, and the cause for the rest is not known. V, J and clone size are those of that table, while D and trimming were read from the DNA. This sample gives roughly 110,000 clones in total; under 70% of them show up just once. The top ten constitute about 22% of the sample.

CDR1 and CDR2 were assigned from the germline V gene (reference sequence) as SEHNR and FQNEAQ. The CDR3 measures 16 amino acids from cysteine to phenylalanine. The kept DNA is CDR3 alone, 48 bases in frame from the first base. From V the trimming removes 6 bases and from J it removes 1 base, while the gene matches leave 8 bases of the junction unaccounted for. The donors were healthy, HIV-negative adults who had no recently reported acute infections or vaccinations. Every donor was a Caucasian adult residing in Nashville, Tennessee, USA. CD8 memory samples combined magnetically selected CD45RO+ cells with CCR7-negative CD45RA+ effector memory (TemRA) cells. After blood collection by leukapheresis, PBMCs were isolated using Ficoll-Histopaque density gradient centrifugation and then cryopreserved in the vapor phase of liquid nitrogen. Analytical flow cytometry was used to check the purity and quantity of each magnetically sorted T cell population. From each sorted fraction, genomic DNA was isolated and quantified by UV absorbance on a Nanodrop 2000c.

The source of this sequence is a woman aged 25 to 39 in good health. The chain couples TRBV7-9 to TRBJ2-4; the central 8 bases match TRBD1. The material sequenced was memory CD8+ T cells sorted from blood. The cell subset or site tag for this specimen amounts to: CD45RO+ cells pooled with CCR7-negative TemRA cells. In nucleotide form, the sequence is TGTGCCAGCAGGCCTCCCCGGGACAGGGCCAAAAACATTCAGTACTTC. This translates into CASRPPRDRAKNIQYF. With the portions outside the CDR3 filled from the reference TRBV7-9 and TRBJ2-4 genes, the complete variable region becomes DTGVSQNPRHKITKRGQNVTFRCDPISEHNRLYWYRQTLGQGPEFLTYFQNEAQLEKSRLLSDRFSAERPKGSFSTLEIQRTEQGDSAMYLCASRPPRDRAKNIQYFGAGTRLSVL.